This passage covers 12 T cell receptor beta chains from one sample sequenced in a study of blood T cell repertoires in COVID-19. Measured with immunoSEQ multiplex PCR; TCRdb has only the in-frame clones, and not every one. Of 200,000 to 300,000 clones in the sample, around 86% were seen once. What was sequenced was peripheral blood. These receptors were collected from an older woman with active or convalescent COVID-19.

The gene calls are TRBV7-2 and TRBJ1-2; tentatively, D is TRBD1 (5 bases). Germline CDR1 is SGHTA and CDR2 is FQGNSA. The CDR3 totals 13 residues. With 4 bases removed from V and 4 bases from J, the gap between germline ends came to 10 bases. The CDR3 DNA follows: TGTGCCAGCAGCTGGGGGACTGCCTATGGCTACACCTTC. Its protein product is CASSWGTAYGYTF.

V gene TRBV19 combines with J gene TRBJ1-1; 11 bases match TRBD1. CDR1 is LNHDA and CDR2 is SQIVND in the germline V gene (reference sequence). The CDR3 has 14 amino acids. V trimming: 6 bases; J trimming: 3 bases; junction bases outside the gene matches: 3. CDR3: CASRDRGLYTEAFF. The CDR3 region has the DNA TGTGCCAGTAGGGACAGGGGGCTATACACTGAAGCTTTCTTT.

This rearrangement joins TRBV5-1 to TRBJ1-1, with D possibly being TRBD1 (5 bases). The V gene lost 6 bases and the J gene lost 1 base, with 16 bases spanning the gap. Germline CDR1 reads SGHRS; CDR2 reads YFSETQ. CDR3 length equals 15 residues. CDR3 region: CASTLTGVSNTEAFF. CDR3 DNA: TGCGCCAGCACCCTTACAGGAGTCTCGAACACTGAAGCTTTCTTT.

This clone was seen a handful of times. The chain carries TRBV19 and TRBJ1-1, with 7 bases lining up with TRBD1. The CDR3 runs 15 residues. Germline values: CDR1 LNHDA, CDR2 SQIVND (reference sequence). Trimming cost V 3 bases and J 1 base; bases outside gene matches: 5. CDR3 region: CASSIHGTENTEAFF. CDR3 nucleotide sequence: TGTGCCAGTAGTATTCATGGGACAGAGAACACTGAAGCTTTCTTT.

This clone was recorded once. V and J are TRBV15 and TRBJ1-1; D gene uncertain. Trimming took off 3 bases at V and 4 bases at J, with 18 bases between the two ends. The germline V gene encodes CDR1 LNHNV and CDR2 YYDKDF (reference sequence). The CDR3 is 16 residues long. The CDR3 nucleotides read TGTGCCACCAGCAGTCCCTCGACACGGGAGCCCACTGAAGCTTTCTTT. Protein sequence: CATSSPSTREPTEAFF.

The chain recombines TRBV18 with TRBJ2-2, with TRBD1 matching 8 bases. The CDR3 sequence is 15 residues long. Germline V gene sequence: CDR1 KGHSH, CDR2 LQKENI. V lost 8 bases and J lost 4; bases outside the gene matches: 9. The CDR3 region has the DNA TGTGCCAGCCCCTCAGGGGGCTCGGGCACCGGGGAGCTGTTTTTT. It codes for CASPSGGSGTGELFF.

The rearrangement links TRBV7-2 to TRBJ2-5; unclear D gene. This CDR3 spans 14 amino acids. Germline CDR1 is SGHTA and CDR2 is FQGNSA. Trimming left V 1 base short and J 1 base short, with 7 bases between. The CDR3 is CASSLDSGQETQYF. The CDR3 nucleotides are TGTGCCAGCAGCTTAGACAGTGGCCAAGAGACCCAGTACTTC.

This clone was counted between two and nine times. Other DNA sequences within the sample encode an identical CDR3. The chain uses TRBV18 and TRBJ2-5, with TRBD1 matching over 7 bases. CDR1 is KGHSH, CDR2 LQKENI, per germline. The CDR3 runs 13 residues. Trimming took 3 bases from V and 2 from J; bases not matched to a gene: 0. The CDR3, as DNA: TGTGCCAGCTCACCGGGACAGCAAGAGACCCAGTACTTC. Translating gives CASSPGQQETQYF.

The chain combines TRBV10-3 with TRBJ1-6; perhaps TRBD1 as D (6 bases). The CDR3 runs 14 residues. V shed 7 bases and J shed 6 bases, with 13 bases lying between them. CDR1 and CDR2 (germline): ENHRY, SYGVKD. The CDR3 region is CAINQGSGNSPLHF. The CDR3 DNA is TGTGCCATCAACCAGGGGTCGGGTAATTCACCCCTCCACTTT.

This chain uses TRBV7-6 with TRBJ2-1, with TRBD2 matching 13 bases. Germline V CDR1 and CDR2: SGHVS, FNYEAQ. This CDR3 region has 15 residues. J lost 10 bases, V lost 6 bases, and 9 bases had no gene match. CDR3 bases: TGTGCCAGCAGTTCGACTAGCGGGGGGATCGGAGAGCAGTTCTTC. Protein sequence: CASSSTSGGIGEQFF.

The chain is built from TRBV7-2 and TRBJ2-1, with 8 bases aligning to TRBD2. Germline CDR1 reads SGHTA; CDR2 reads FQGNSA. Losses at the gene ends were 5 bases for V and 7 bases for J; bases not matched to a gene: 19. The CDR3 loop spans 18 amino acids. CDR3 protein: CASSLFGRGGGIQNEQFF. The CDR3 region has the DNA TGTGCCAGCAGCCTCTTTGGTCGTGGCGGGGGGATTCAGAATGAGCAGTTCTTC.

This clone has only one observation. The same CDR3 is also encoded by other DNA sequences in this sample. CDR3 residues: CASSLAMNTEAFF. CDR3 bases: TGTGCCAGCTCATTAGCGATGAACACTGAAGCTTTCTTT. This sequence joins TRBV18 and TRBJ1-1; no definite D call. The V gene's germline CDR1 is KGHSH and CDR2 LQKENI. The CDR3 sequence is 13 residues long. The V and J ends lost 5 bases and 0 bases respectively, with 7 bases between them.